This record looks at one T cell receptor beta chain sequence and its context. Its specificity is unknown. The data originate from a study of shared clonotypes between healthy human individuals. Whole-study findings and limits: Clonotype sharing across donors was expected to vary with sequencing depth. Relative to clonotypes present in all four donors, those not shared had lower generation probabilities.

Some clones are missing from TCRdb's copy, which holds only in-frame ones; the method was immunoSEQ multiplex PCR. Among over a million clones listed, 75% to 80% were seen once. The source material was memory CD4+ T cells from PBMCs. The subset denotes: CD45RA-negative fraction. This clonotype was obtained from a man aged 18 to 30 in good health. Some clones in this sample may be carry-over from other donors' samples.

CDR3: CASSSQTPPSYGYTF. CDR3 coding DNA: TGTGCCAGCAGTTCGCAGACCCCCCCTAGCTATGGCTACACCTTC. The V and J genes are TRBV6-1 and TRBJ1-2; D gene unclear. This CDR3 is built from 15 residues. CDR1 and CDR2 from the germline V gene are MNHNS and SASEGT. Trimming took 5 bases from V and 4 from J, leaving 17 bases between them.